These 8 T cell receptor beta chains were sequenced from one sample in a study of CD8 T cells in Susac syndrome (dated by TCRdb to between 2019 and 2020). Libraries were made using the immunoSEQ multiplex PCR assay. RNA was extracted using the RNeasy kit, and roughly 0.45 to 1 microgram was reverse transcribed with random hexamers. TCRdb reprocessing: public reads trimmed at Q25 with fastp, clones called with MiXCR, in-frame beta chains kept. One record per CDR3 amino acid sequence lists the most common genes and DNA. A total of some 450,000 distinct CDR3 sequences appear in this sample, around 85% of them only once. Clones ranked in the top ten supply about 0.12% of the sample. The sequencing sample was made of CD8+ T cells from PBMCs. The receptors stem from a human donor with multiple sclerosis.

As concerns this clonotype: A read error may produce the germline difference seen at one junction end. The gene calls are TRBV2 and TRBJ1-1; no clear D. Germline V lookup: CDR1 SNHLY, CDR2 FYNNEI. The CDR3 runs to 13 residues. CDR3 protein: CASSEAWGYEAFF. The CDR3 DNA sequence: TGTGCCAGCAGCGAAGCATGGGGTTATGAAGCTTTCTTT.

The V call is TRBV2, the J call TRBJ1-2; D is perhaps TRBD1 (6 bases). Trimming removed 8 bases from V and 1 base from J, with 11 bases in between. Per germline, CDR1 SNHLY and CDR2 FYNNEI. The CDR3 has 13 residues. The CDR3 here is CASHHRVNYGYTF. Here the CDR3 DNA reads TGTGCCAGCCATCACAGGGTTAACTATGGCTACACCTTC. Full variable domain (rest looked up from reference TRBV2 and TRBJ1-2): EPEVTQTPSHQVTQMGQEVILRCVPISNHLYFYWYRQILGQKVEFLVSFYNNEISEKSEIFDDQFSVERPDGSNFTLKIRSTKLEDSAMYFCASHHRVNYGYTFGSGTRLTVV.

The chain carries TRBV12-3 or TRBV12-4 and TRBJ2-3; TRBD2 matches 7 bases. J was trimmed by 1 base and V by 3 bases; bases with no gene match: 13. The CDR3 spans 18 residues. DNA for the CDR3: TGTGCCAGCAGTTTCGGCGCGGGAGTGCCGTTTGGCACAGATACGCAGTATTTT. Residues: CASSFGAGVPFGTDTQYF.

The genes are TRBV30 and TRBJ2-3, with 9 bases aligning to TRBD1. This CDR3 region has 16 residues. Germline values: CDR1 GTSNPN, CDR2 SVGIG (reference sequence). Germline trimming cut 0 bases from V and 4 bases from J; bases unmatched to any gene: 8. CDR3 loop: CAWSVIQGASPDTQYF. The CDR3, as DNA: TGTGCCTGGAGTGTAATACAGGGGGCAAGCCCAGATACGCAGTATTTT. Full variable domain (outside the CDR3, taken from reference TRBV30 and TRBJ2-3): SQTIHQWPATLVQPVGSPLSLECTVEGTSNPNLYWYRQAAGRGLQLLFYSVGIGQISSEVPQNLSASRPQDRQFILSSKKLLLSDSGFYLCAWSVIQGASPDTQYFGPGTRLTVL.

The chain employs TRBV16 and TRBJ1-2; weak D call: TRBD1 (6 bases). The CDR3 runs 14 residues. Germline CDR1 reads KGHSY; CDR2 reads FQNENV. Trimming pared 2 bases from V and 3 bases from J, leaving 10 bases between. CDR3 region: CASSQARTDYGYTF. The CDR3 DNA follows: TGTGCCAGCAGCCAAGCCCGGACAGACTATGGCTACACCTTC.

The gene calls are TRBV24-1 and TRBJ2-5, with 9 bases fitting TRBD1. CDR1 is KGHDR and CDR2 is SFDVKD in the germline V gene. V shed 11 bases and J 5 bases; nucleotides not matched to a gene: 17. The CDR3 runs 16 residues. The CDR3 DNA follows: TGTGCCAACAGGGACAGGGACGGGACTAATTTGGAGACCCAGTACTTC. Translating it yields CANRDRDGTNLETQYF.

This clonotype occurred a few times. V usage is TRBV5-4 and J usage is TRBJ2-1, with 9 bases matching TRBD1. The CDR3 is made up of 15 amino acids. J lost 5 bases, V lost 3 bases, and 6 bases had no gene match. Per the germline V gene, CDR1 is SGHNT and CDR2 is YYREEE (reference sequence). The CDR3 is CASSWGTGYDNEQFF. The CDR3 nucleotides are TGTGCCAGCAGCTGGGGGACAGGGTATGACAATGAGCAGTTCTTC.

The chain carries TRBV11-2 and TRBJ1-1, with a weak D call TRBD1 (6 bases). This CDR3 spans 15 amino acids. The germline V gene encodes CDR1 SGHAT and CDR2 FQNNGV. With 2 bases removed from V and 6 bases from J, the gap between germline ends came to 16 bases. CDR3 protein: CASSLSSRGSPEAFF. The CDR3 region has the DNA TGTGCCAGCAGCTTATCAAGCAGGGGATCCCCTGAAGCTTTCTTT.